The 15 T cell receptor beta chains listed next were all sequenced from one sample in a study of shared clonotypes between healthy human individuals. Assay used: immunoSEQ multiplex PCR; TCRdb lists only in-frame clones, some missing. The sample includes some 240,000 clones, over 60% of them seen just once. Sequenced input: memory CD4+ T cells sorted from blood. Subset denoted: CD45RA-negative fraction. The receptors originated from a man under 40 in good health.

This clone was detected once. The chain links TRBV2 to TRBJ2-3, with D perhaps matching TRBD2 (5 bases). V gave up 10 bases and J gave up 7 bases, with 24 bases separating them. The CDR3 contains 15 residues. Germline V CDR1 and CDR2: SNHLY, FYNNEI. DNA for the CDR3: TGTGCCACCGCTGAATTGAGGGCTACTTTTAATACGCAGTATTTT. It encodes CATAELRATFNTQYF. Complete variable domain (other parts from reference TRBV2 and TRBJ2-3): EPEVTQTPSHQVTQMGQEVILRCVPISNHLYFYWYRQILGQKVEFLVSFYNNEISEKSEIFDDQFSVERPDGSNFTLKIRSTKLEDSAMYFCATAELRATFNTQYFGPGTRLTVL.

The chain links TRBV4-2 to TRBJ2-7; D is uncertain. There are 13 residues in the CDR3. Germline assignment: CDR1 LGHNA and CDR2 YNFKEQ. V dropped 2 bases and J dropped 6 bases, with 11 bases sitting between them. This CDR3 reads CASSQNSLGEQYF. The CDR3 coding sequence is TGTGCCAGCAGCCAAAATAGTTTGGGCGAGCAGTACTTC.

This clone showed up just a few times. The chain has TRBV30 and TRBJ1-5; D call uncertain. The V gene lost 1 base and the J gene lost 7 bases, with 11 bases spanning the gap. This CDR3 has 13 amino acids. CDR1 and CDR2 from the germline V gene are GTSNPN and SVGIG (reference sequence). CDR3 protein: CAWSELGSQPQHF. Here the CDR3 DNA reads TGTGCCTGGAGTGAACTTGGAAGCCAGCCCCAGCATTTT.

The V and J genes are TRBV7-7 and TRBJ2-5; 9 nucleotides match TRBD1. The germline V gene encodes CDR1 SSHAT and CDR2 FNYEAQ (reference sequence). Unmatched junction bases numbered 7, after V lost 1 base and J lost 4 bases. There are 16 residues in the CDR3. The CDR3 here is CASSLGDREYGETQYF. The CDR3 DNA reads TGTGCCAGCAGCTTAGGGGACAGGGAGTATGGAGAGACCCAGTACTTC.

This clone was counted once. J is TRBJ2-7 and V is TRBV5-6; D might be TRBD2 (6 bases). This CDR3 has 13 residues. Trimming left V 0 bases short and J 5 bases short, with 9 bases between. CDR1 is SGHDT, CDR2 YYEEEE, per germline. In DNA form, the CDR3 reads TGTGCCAGCAGCTTGGCCCCGGGGGACGAGCAGTACTTC. This translates into CASSLAPGDEQYF. The full variable domain, with the rest looked up from reference TRBV5-6 and TRBJ2-7, is DAGVTQSPTHLIKTRGQQVTLRCSPKSGHDTVSWYQQALGQGPQFIFQYYEEEERQRGNFPDRFSGHQFPNYSSELNVNALLLGDSALYLCASSLAPGDEQYFGPGTRLTVT.

This clone was detected a few times. The rearrangement joins TRBV11-2 to TRBJ2-7; D is uncertain. The CDR3 covers 14 residues. The V end lost 1 base, the J end lost 6 bases, and 13 bases lay between the germline ends. Germline assignment: CDR1 SGHAT and CDR2 FQNNGV. The CDR3: CASSLAVPFPEQYF. CDR3 DNA: TGTGCCAGCAGCTTAGCCGTTCCCTTCCCCGAGCAGTACTTC.

This chain joins TRBV6-6 and TRBJ2-3, with 8 bases identical to TRBD2. The CDR3 has 16 residues. J lost 6 bases, V lost 2 bases, and 10 bases had no gene match. Germline V gene sequence: CDR1 MNHNY, CDR2 SVGAGI (reference sequence). CDR3: CASSYREGTRVDTQYF. For the CDR3, the DNA is TGTGCCAGCAGTTACCGGGAGGGGACCCGCGTGGATACGCAGTATTTT.

In its sample, this clone is medium-sized. The rearrangement joins TRBV18 to TRBJ2-7; D might be TRBD2 (7 bases). The germline V and J ends were trimmed by 5 bases and 3 bases, with 14 bases remaining between them. CDR1 and CDR2 (germline): KGHSH, LQKENI. The CDR3 contains 14 residues. DNA of the CDR3: TGTGCCAGCTCAACGCGGGGGCCCAACTACGAGCAGTACTTC. This codes for CASSTRGPNYEQYF.

V is TRBV6-1 and J is TRBJ1-5, with D possibly matching TRBD1 (6 bases). With 8 bases removed from V and 6 bases from J, the gap between germline ends came to 8 bases. Germline assignment: CDR1 MNHNS and CDR2 SASEGT. CDR3 length: 11 residues. The CDR3 coding sequence is TGTGCCAGCGGGGGGGCTCAGCCCCAGCATTTT. Encoded protein: CASGGAQPQHF.

This clone was seen repeatedly, ten times or more. The chain uses TRBV7-8 and TRBJ1-1; no reliable D call. Germline V gene data show CDR1 as SGHVS and CDR2 as FQNEAQ. The V end lost 0 bases, the J end lost 11 bases, and 16 bases lay between the germline ends. The CDR3 has 14 amino acids. The CDR3 reads CASSLAEVTSQAFF. The CDR3 DNA reads TGTGCCAGCAGCTTAGCGGAGGTCACAAGCCAGGCTTTCTTT.

This clone has just a few counts. This CDR3 is CSSSSDYEQYF. The CDR3 nucleotides read TGCAGTTCATCTTCAGATTACGAGCAGTACTTC. V is TRBV20-1 and J is TRBJ2-7; D is undetermined. This CDR3 region has 11 residues. The germline CDR1 and CDR2 sequences are DFQATT and SNEGSKA (reference sequence). V was cut by 8 bases and J by 4 bases, with 12 bases left in between.

Only a few counts were recorded for this clone. The CDR3 bases are TGCGCCAGCAGCTTGGGGTCGATGGCAGATACGCAGTATTTT. As protein: CASSLGSMADTQYF. The chain couples TRBV5-1 to TRBJ2-3; D call uncertain. Trimming took off 0 bases at V and 4 bases at J, with 9 bases between the two ends. There are 14 residues in the CDR3. Germline V lookup: CDR1 SGHRS, CDR2 YFSETQ.

This clone showed up just a few times. This chain joins TRBV7-2 and TRBJ2-1; TRBD1 agrees at 9 bases. V lost 3 bases, J lost 8 bases, and 14 bases stayed unmatched. Per germline, CDR1 SGHTA and CDR2 FQGNSA. The CDR3 runs 17 residues. CDR3 sequence (DNA): TGTGCCAGCAGCTTCCCCGTTGTAGGGGACAGGGTGTATGAGCAGTTCTTC. Encoded protein: CASSFPVVGDRVYEQFF.

The CDR3 sequence is CASARGQGDYGYTF. The CDR3 region has the DNA TGTGCCAGCGCACGTGGGCAGGGGGACTATGGCTACACCTTC. This chain joins TRBV5-5 and TRBJ1-2; 7 nucleotides align to TRBD1. The J segment lost 3 bases and the V segment lost 7 bases, leaving 9 bases of the junction unmatched. The V gene's germline CDR1 is SGHKS and CDR2 YYEKEE (reference sequence). The CDR3 loop spans 14 amino acids.

The chain carries TRBV2 and TRBJ2-7, with 8 positions matching TRBD1. CDR1 and CDR2 (germline): SNHLY, FYNNEI. The length of the CDR3 is 14 residues. With 7 bases clipped from V and 1 base from J, the junction kept 6 bases outside the gene matches. The CDR3 nucleotides read TGTGCCAGCAAGAGGACAGGGTTTTCCTACGAGCAGTACTTC. Translating it yields CASKRTGFSYEQYF.